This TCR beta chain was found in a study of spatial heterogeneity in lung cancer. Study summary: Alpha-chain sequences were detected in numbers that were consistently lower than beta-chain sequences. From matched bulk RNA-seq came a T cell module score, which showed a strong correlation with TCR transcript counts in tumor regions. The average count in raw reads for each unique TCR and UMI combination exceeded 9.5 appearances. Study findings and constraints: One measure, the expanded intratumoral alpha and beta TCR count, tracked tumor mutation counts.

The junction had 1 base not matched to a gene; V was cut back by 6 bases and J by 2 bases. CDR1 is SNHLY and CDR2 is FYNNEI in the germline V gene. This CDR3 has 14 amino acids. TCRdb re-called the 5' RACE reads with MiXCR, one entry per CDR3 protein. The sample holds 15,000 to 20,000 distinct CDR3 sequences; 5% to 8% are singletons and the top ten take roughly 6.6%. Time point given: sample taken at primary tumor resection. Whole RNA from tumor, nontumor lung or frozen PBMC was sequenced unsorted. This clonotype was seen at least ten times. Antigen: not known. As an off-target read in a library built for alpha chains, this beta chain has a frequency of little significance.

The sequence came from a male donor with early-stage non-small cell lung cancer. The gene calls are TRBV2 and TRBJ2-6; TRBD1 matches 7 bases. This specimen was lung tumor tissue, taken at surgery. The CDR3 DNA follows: TGTGCCAGCAGGCAGGGGGCTGGGGCCAACGTCCTGACTTTC. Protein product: CASRQGAGANVLTF.